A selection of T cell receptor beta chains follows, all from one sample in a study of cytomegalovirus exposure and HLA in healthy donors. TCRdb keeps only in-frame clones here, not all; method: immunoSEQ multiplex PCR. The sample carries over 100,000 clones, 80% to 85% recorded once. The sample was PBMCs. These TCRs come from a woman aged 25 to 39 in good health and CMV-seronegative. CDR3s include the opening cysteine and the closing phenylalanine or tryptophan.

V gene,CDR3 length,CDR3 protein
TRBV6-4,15,CASSVSAGVGNEQFF
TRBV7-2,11,CASSLDSWQFF
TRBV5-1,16,CASKRLAGYGPNEQFF
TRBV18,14,CASSRGVPSGGYTF
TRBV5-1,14,CASSAGTGGYEQYF
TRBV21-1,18,CASSKVRGPGISGNTIYF
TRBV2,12,CASSPDRFEQYF
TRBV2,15,CASSFAGVGNQPQHF
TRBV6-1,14,CASSVSGSGYEQYF
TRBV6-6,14,CASRLDLETYEQYF
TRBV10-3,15,CAISKAGGSSYEQYF
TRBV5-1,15,CASSLPRGGVGEQYF
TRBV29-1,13,CSARQPNTGELFF
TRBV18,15,CASSPGQGREDGYTF
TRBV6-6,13,CASSSGTAFTSGF
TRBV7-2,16,CASSATSGSSSGELFF
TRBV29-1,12,CSVDQVDYGYTF
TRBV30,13,CAWSSGGLSPLHF
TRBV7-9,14,CASSELQGAGGYTF
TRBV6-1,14,CASSPGTHYEKLFF
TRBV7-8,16,CASSLATGQGTDTQYF
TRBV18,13,CASSPNSGNTIYF
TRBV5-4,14,CASSFWGGNQPQHF
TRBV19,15,CASSQPGTRVYEQFF
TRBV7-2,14,CASSRPNRANEQFF
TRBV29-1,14,CSVEGDRGPETQYF
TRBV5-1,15,CASARGGPRGNTIYF
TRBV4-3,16,CASSQALLAGAYEQYF
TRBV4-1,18,CASSQGGLAEFYTDTQYF
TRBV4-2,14,CASAPGLATDTQYF
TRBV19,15,CASSAGTGTPDTQYF
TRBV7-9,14,CASSLVPQTYEQYF
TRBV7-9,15,CASSPQGVSTDTQYF
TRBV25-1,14,CASSETSGYNEQFF
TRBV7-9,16,CASSPLTGPVAAEQYF
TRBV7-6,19,CASSASLLSGGSSYNEQFF
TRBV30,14,CAWGGASPYNEQFF
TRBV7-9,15,CASSRPTGGSGELFF
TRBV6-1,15,CASSRDSSSGNTIYF
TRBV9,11,CASSRTGELFF
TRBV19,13,CASSIGYTGELFF
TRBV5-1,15,CASSRGQLYTGELFF
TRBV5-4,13,CATSAGGPVEQYF
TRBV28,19,CASSLGKGGVRMAKNIQYF
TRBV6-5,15,CASSSGTSSQNEQFF
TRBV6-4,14,CASSSETGVSPLHF
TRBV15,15,CATSRTYRAAYEQYF
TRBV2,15,CASMVPGTSGYEQYF
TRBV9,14,CASSVDSRLTEAFF
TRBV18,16,CASSPNDRPSTDTQYF
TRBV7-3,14,CASSLMASGNTIYF
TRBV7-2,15,CASSWGQGLIYEQYF
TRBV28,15,CASSSGQGNNQPQHF